This T cell receptor beta chain was found in a study of blood T cell dynamics during melanoma immunotherapy (dated by TCRdb to the early 2020s). Describing the broader study: All patients had metastatic melanoma and were given first-line pembrolizumab or nivolumab plus ipilimumab as standard of care in the United Kingdom. To identify early correlates of response, the study profiled peripheral T cell receptor repertoires in patients with metastatic melanoma before and after one cycle of checkpoint inhibitor therapy. A training cohort was formed from consecutive patients, and a further independent group of patients from the same centre was pooled into an external validation set.

Every bulk PBMC sample had a fixed 350 ng of DNA loaded. Following the manufacturer instructions, the immunoSEQ TCRb Assay kit was used to amplify TCR beta CDR3 sequences from genomic DNA. The KAPA Library Quantification Kit for Illumina platforms was used to quantify the pooled libraries by qPCR. Pooled libraries were sequenced on an Illumina NextSeq 500, clustered at roughly 0.6-1.2 pM. Regarding the original processing steps: Analysis of the TCR data relied on immunoSEQ ANALYZER and the R LymphoSeq package. A rearrangement efficiency score was calculated as productive divided by the sum of productive and non-productive CDR3 sequences. Clonality was assessed using the Gini coefficient and diversity using the Renyi index at alpha=1, with pairwise comparisons between timepoints within each patient. Clonal relatedness used an edit distance of 3, and repertoire similarity used the Bhattacharyya coefficient, both computed in LymphoSeq. Linear discriminant analysis on week-3 changes in clonality and diversity was built with the R MASS and caret packages to classify response. The clones in this table, taken by TCRdb from immuneACCESS, are in-frame only. Not every clone is retained; where verified, under half of the shortfall comes from an unresolved V gene, and the cause of the rest is unknown. Clonal size and the V and J genes are those of that table, whereas D and trimming came from the DNA. A total of almost 25,000 clones appear in this sample, 70% to 90% of them only once. The ten largest make up roughly 4.9% of the sample.

Counted from cysteine to phenylalanine, this CDR3 has 14 amino acids. The DNA shown is the 42-base CDR3, in frame from base 1. For CDR1 and CDR2, the germline V gene lists MGHDK and SYGVNS. V drops 5 bases and J drops 0 bases, leaving 5 bases in between. Interpreted using the paper, the time point label stands for: pre-treatment baseline. Blood samples were collected before treatment (T0) and at week 3 (W3), after the first cycle of checkpoint blockade. Except for a couple of patients with rapid clinical progression, response was assessed 12 weeks after the first infusion by RECIST 1.1; disease control meant complete response, partial response or stable disease. Patients with prior systemic cancer treatment, concomitant immunosuppressant therapy or synchronous other active malignancies were excluded. Bulk PBMC and plasma cell-free DNA were both sequenced for TCR beta so that circulating cells and T cell turnover could be tracked. Lymphoprep and SepMate tubes were used to isolate PBMC from blood, and red cell lysis was then performed. QIAamp DNA Blood Mini kits were used to extract DNA from PBMC and from sorted T cell subsets.

In regard to this clone: This clone's antigen is unknown. No quality values exist for individual bases; no much larger clone is one base distant.

Broader findings and caveats from the paper: Whether the T cell clones behind the repertoire changes were melanoma-specific or instead reflected general immune activation was something the study could not determine. The relatively small sample size was acknowledged as a potential limitation on generalization of the results. A bifurcated reorganization of the PBMC repertoire at W3, with increased clonality or increased diversity, was observed in patients who later achieved disease control, unlike in progressors.

The sequence was obtained from a human donor with melanoma. The sequence joins TRBV25-1 to TRBJ1-6, with the D gene call left open. The sample in question was blood, obtained from a patient treated with checkpoint blockade. The CDR3 sequence is CASSQSSYNSPLHF. The bases read TGTGCCAGCAGTCAGAGCTCCTATAATTCACCCCTCCACTTT.